Below, 12 T cell receptor beta chains from the same sample are listed, as sequenced in a study of T cell changes during pregnancy in multiple sclerosis. Sequencing was performed with immunoSEQ multiplex PCR; in TCRdb, only in-frame clones are kept and a portion is missing. The sample carries roughly 29,000 clones, roughly 91% recorded once. The sample was CD4+ T cells from peripheral blood mononuclear cells, taken in the first trimester of pregnancy. The receptors were sampled from a female donor in good health, enrolled as a control in a pregnancy study.

The gene calls are TRBV18 and TRBJ2-2, with a weak D call TRBD1 (6 bases). CDR1 is KGHSH and CDR2 is LQKENI in the germline V gene. V was pared by 1 base and J by 3 bases, with 12 bases between. CDR3 length: 16 amino acids. The CDR3 DNA reads as TGTGCCAGCTCACCACTTCAGGGGTTGGACACCGGGGAGCTGTTTTTT. Translated: CASSPLQGLDTGELFF.

CDR3 coding DNA: TGTGCCAGTAGTACAGGGGGCGTCAGCTATGGCTACACCTTC. Its protein is CASSTGGVSYGYTF. This chain connects TRBV19 to TRBJ1-2; 8 positions match TRBD1. V lost 4 bases, J lost 4 bases, and 5 bases stayed unmatched. This CDR3 contains 14 residues. Germline V gene data show CDR1 as LNHDA and CDR2 as SQIVND (reference sequence).

This clone has only a few counts. The gene calls are TRBV9 and TRBJ1-2; maybe TRBD1 (5 bases). This CDR3 has 15 residues. Germline CDR1 reads SGDLS; CDR2 reads YYNGEE. Trimming removed 0 bases at V and 1 base at J, with 10 bases between. CDR3: CASSVDAGNNYGYTF. CDR3 in DNA: TGTGCCAGCAGCGTAGACGCAGGGAATAACTATGGCTACACCTTC. The full variable domain, completed using reference TRBV9 and TRBJ1-2, is DSGVTQTPKHLITATGQRVTLRCSPRSGDLSVYWYQQSLDQGLQFLIQYYNGEERAKGNILERFSAQQFPDLHSELNLSSLELGDSALYFCASSVDAGNNYGYTFGSGTRLTVV.

Only one count was recorded for this clone. The chain links TRBV28 to TRBJ2-5; a weak D match, TRBD2 (7 bases). There are 15 residues in the CDR3. Germline V lookup: CDR1 MDHEN, CDR2 SYDVKM. Trimming left V 0 bases short and J 4 bases short, with 12 bases between. In DNA, the CDR3 is TGTGCCAGCAGTTTATGGGGGGCGGGGGTAGAGACCCAGTACTTC. Protein product: CASSLWGAGVETQYF.

This rearrangement joins TRBV15 to TRBJ2-7; TRBD2 is a possible D gene (6 bases). The CDR3 has 15 residues. The germline CDR1 and CDR2 sequences are LNHNV and YYDKDF (reference sequence). V lost 1 base and J lost 2, with 12 bases in between. The CDR3 here is CATSRGSSATYEQYF. DNA of the CDR3: TGTGCCACCAGCAGAGGTTCTAGCGCGACCTACGAGCAGTACTTC.

This clone appeared a single time. The V call is TRBV28, the J call TRBJ2-7; TRBD1 matches 8 bases. CDR1 is MDHEN, CDR2 SYDVKM, per germline. The V segment lost 5 bases and the J segment 4 bases; nucleotides outside the gene matches: 4. The CDR3 runs to 13 residues. In DNA form, the CDR3 reads TGTGCCAGCAGTAGGACAGGGAGGTACGAGCAGTACTTC. Its protein product is CASSRTGRYEQYF.

The gene calls are TRBV10-3 and TRBJ1-2; D unresolved. This CDR3 has 12 amino acids. Germline V gene lookup returns CDR1 ENHRY and CDR2 SYGVKD. V was pared by 5 bases and J by 2 bases, with 6 bases between. For the CDR3, the DNA is TGTGCCATCAGTATAGAAAACTATGGCTACACCTTC. It is translated as CAISIENYGYTF.

V and J are TRBV6-1 and TRBJ1-2, with 7 bases lining up with TRBD1. V lost 8 bases and J lost 4; bases outside the gene matches: 7. This CDR3 is built from 13 residues. In germline, CDR1 is MNHNS, CDR2 SASEGT. CDR3 nucleotides: TGTGCCAGCGACTCAGGGACAGCCTATGGCTACACCTTC. It specifies CASDSGTAYGYTF.

The CDR3: CASHAGRTDTQYF. CDR3 DNA: TGTGCCAGCCATGCGGGCCGCACAGATACGCAGTATTTT. The V and J genes are TRBV6-1 and TRBJ2-3; maybe TRBD2 (5 bases). The germline CDR1 and CDR2 sequences are MNHNS and SASEGT. V was clipped by 8 bases and J by 1 base, with 10 bases between them. The CDR3 contains 13 residues.

The chain joins TRBV10-3 to TRBJ1-4; D is unclear. This CDR3 comprises 16 residues. CDR1 and CDR2 from the germline V gene are ENHRY and SYGVKD. V lost 2 bases and J lost 2, with 12 bases in between. This CDR3 is CAISETLTSTNEKLFF. For the CDR3, the DNA is TGTGCCATCAGTGAGACGCTGACTAGCACTAATGAAAAACTGTTTTTT.

This clone occurred once. The chain links TRBV6-5 to TRBJ1-4; D is perhaps TRBD1 (5 bases). The CDR3 runs to 14 residues. The germline V gene encodes CDR1 MNHEY and CDR2 SVGAGI. The V and J ends lost 0 bases and 8 bases respectively, with 10 bases between them. This CDR3 is CASSYSGPEEKLFF. The CDR3 coding sequence is TGTGCCAGCAGTTACTCGGGGCCGGAGGAAAAACTGTTTTTT.

The rearrangement joins TRBV7-6 to TRBJ2-5, with 7 positions matching TRBD2. The CDR3 is made up of 16 amino acids. With 2 bases clipped from V and 5 bases from J, the junction kept 11 bases outside the gene matches. CDR1 is SGHVS, CDR2 FNYEAQ, per germline. Here the CDR3 reads CASSLIPQGGSETQYF. CDR3 DNA sequence: TGTGCCAGCAGCTTAATCCCCCAAGGCGGGAGTGAGACCCAGTACTTC.